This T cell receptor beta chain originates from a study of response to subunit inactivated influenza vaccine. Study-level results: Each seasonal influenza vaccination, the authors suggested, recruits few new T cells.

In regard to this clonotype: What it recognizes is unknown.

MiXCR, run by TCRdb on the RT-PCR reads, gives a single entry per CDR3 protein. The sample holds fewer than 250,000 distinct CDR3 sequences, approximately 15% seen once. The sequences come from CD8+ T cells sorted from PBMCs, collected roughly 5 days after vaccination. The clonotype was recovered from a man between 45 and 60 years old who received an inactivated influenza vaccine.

CDR3 bases: TGTGCCAGCAGCCAAGAACCGACTAGCGGAGACACAGATACGCAGTATTTT. Translation: CASSQEPTSGDTDTQYF. The chain carries TRBV4-2 and TRBJ2-3; TRBD2 aligns across 9 bases. The CDR3 sequence is 17 residues long. Losses at the gene ends were 0 bases for V and 2 bases for J; bases not matched to a gene: 6. Looked up from germline, CDR1 is LGHNA and CDR2 is YNFKEQ.